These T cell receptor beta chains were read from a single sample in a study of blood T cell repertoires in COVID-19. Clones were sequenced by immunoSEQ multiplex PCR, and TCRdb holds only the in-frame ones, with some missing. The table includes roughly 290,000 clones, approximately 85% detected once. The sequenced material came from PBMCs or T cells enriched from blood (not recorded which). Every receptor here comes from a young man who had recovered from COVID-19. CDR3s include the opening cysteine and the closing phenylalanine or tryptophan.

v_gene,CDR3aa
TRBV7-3,CASSRTGGGEQYF
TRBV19,CASSLASLGTNYGYTF
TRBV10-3,CAISDRQAPLGEQYF
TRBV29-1,CSVLSDTGELFF
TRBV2,CASRSNSGGKLFF
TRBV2,CASSDSRDTIYF
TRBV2,CASSAWGPGDTQYF
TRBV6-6,CASSILTGLLSPEAFF
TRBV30,CAWSEGIRGEKLFF
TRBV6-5,CASRAPGQGLTEAFF
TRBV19,CASSKSGGYTGELFF
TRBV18,CASSPDRTNYGYTF
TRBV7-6,CASSRLRDTEAFF
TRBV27,CASSLRTGGGGAREETQYF
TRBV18,CASSPDRVIANYGYTF
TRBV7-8,CASSVRTGAGISIEAFF
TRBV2,CASNPGQGVHEQFF
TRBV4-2,CASSPGTGDGGYTF
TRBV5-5,CASSLRQNSYNEQFF
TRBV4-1,CASSRTGGQYGYTF
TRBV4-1,CASSQGPPAGVGTGELFF
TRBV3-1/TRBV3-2,CASSQSGQGAHEQYF
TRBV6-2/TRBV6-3,CASSYLTRVSSYEQYF
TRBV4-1,CASSQGGLLQNEKLFF
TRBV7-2,CASSFLVGTGYNSPLHF
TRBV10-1,CASSKGLNQPQHF
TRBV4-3,CASSQVYLAGASEAAYNEQFF
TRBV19,CASTSGTGYSNQPQHF
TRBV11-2,CASSYDLLGDSPLHF
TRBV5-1,CASSLEYEQFF
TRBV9,CASSVAGDSTREQYF
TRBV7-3,CASSQRGLDTEAFF
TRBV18,CASSPGLSETQYF
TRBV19,CASSLYGGDYGYTF
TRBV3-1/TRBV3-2,CASSQAAGEQYF
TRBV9,CASSDSTSGTYNEQFF
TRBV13,CASSLGTGITEAFF
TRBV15,CATSRDSTGRGKPEAFF
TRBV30,CAWSVSAGGNEKLFF
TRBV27,CASSLSQVLGETQYF
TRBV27,CASSLTGSYEQYF
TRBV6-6,CASSLDSLNTEAFF
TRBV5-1,CASSRTGRDNEQFF
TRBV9,CASSVDSLSGNTIYF
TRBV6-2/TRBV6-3,CASSRTSYGYTF
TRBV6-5,CASRHLSNTEAFF
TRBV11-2,CASSPGTEEYNEQFF
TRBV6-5,CASRGGSDYGYTF